This T cell receptor (beta chain) was captured by sequencing in a study of response to subunit inactivated influenza vaccine. Germline V gene data show CDR1 as LGHNA and CDR2 as YNFKEQ. The CDR3 runs 15 residues. V shed 0 bases, J shed 4 bases, and the junction held 2 bases outside the gene matches. TCRdb itself ran the RT-PCR reads through MiXCR, one entry per CDR3 protein. The table lists more than 500,000 distinct CDR3 sequences, approximately 10% of them singletons, with about 10% in the top ten. The same sample was also studied in work on T cells expressing NK-cell markers. That report notes: What made the TCR beta cDNA was 5'RACE template switching with UMIs.

The sequence was obtained from a man aged 50-60 years who received an inactivated influenza vaccine. The sequencing here drew on PBMCs from blood, taken on the day of vaccination. The rearrangement links TRBV4-2 to TRBJ2-5; 10 bases are a match to TRBD1. In DNA, the CDR3 is TGTGCCAGCAGCCAAGAGACAGGGGGCCCAGAGACCCAGTACTTC. Protein sequence: CASSQETGGPETQYF.